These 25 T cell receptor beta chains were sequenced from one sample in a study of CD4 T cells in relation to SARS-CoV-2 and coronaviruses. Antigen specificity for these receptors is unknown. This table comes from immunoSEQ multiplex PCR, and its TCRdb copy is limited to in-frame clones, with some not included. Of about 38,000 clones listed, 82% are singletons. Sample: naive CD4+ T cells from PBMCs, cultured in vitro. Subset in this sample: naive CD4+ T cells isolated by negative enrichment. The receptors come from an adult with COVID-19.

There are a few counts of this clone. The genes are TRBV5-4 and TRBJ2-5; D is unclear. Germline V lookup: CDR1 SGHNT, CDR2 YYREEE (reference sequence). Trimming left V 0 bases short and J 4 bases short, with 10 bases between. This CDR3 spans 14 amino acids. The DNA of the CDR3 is TGTGCCAGCAGCTTGGGGGCGCCGGGAGAGACCCAGTACTTC. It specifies CASSLGAPGETQYF.

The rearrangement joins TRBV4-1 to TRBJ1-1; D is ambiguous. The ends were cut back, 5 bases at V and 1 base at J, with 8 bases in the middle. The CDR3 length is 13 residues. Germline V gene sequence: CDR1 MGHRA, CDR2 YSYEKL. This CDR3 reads CASSFSQNTEAFF. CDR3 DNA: TGCGCCAGCAGCTTCTCACAGAACACTGAAGCTTTCTTT.

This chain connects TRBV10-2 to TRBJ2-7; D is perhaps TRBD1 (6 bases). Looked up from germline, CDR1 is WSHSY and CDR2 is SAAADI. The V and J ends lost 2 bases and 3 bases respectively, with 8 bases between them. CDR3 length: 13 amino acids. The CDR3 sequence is CASSEGRGYEQYF. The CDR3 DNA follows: TGCGCCAGCAGTGAGGGCAGGGGCTACGAGCAGTACTTC.

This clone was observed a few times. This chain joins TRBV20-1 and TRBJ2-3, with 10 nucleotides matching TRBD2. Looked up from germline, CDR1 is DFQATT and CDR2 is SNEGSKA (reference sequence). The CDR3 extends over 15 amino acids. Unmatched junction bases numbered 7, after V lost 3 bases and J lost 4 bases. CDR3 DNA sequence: TGCAGTGCTAGTCCAGCGGGAGGGCAGTCAGATACGCAGTATTTT. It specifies CSASPAGGQSDTQYF.

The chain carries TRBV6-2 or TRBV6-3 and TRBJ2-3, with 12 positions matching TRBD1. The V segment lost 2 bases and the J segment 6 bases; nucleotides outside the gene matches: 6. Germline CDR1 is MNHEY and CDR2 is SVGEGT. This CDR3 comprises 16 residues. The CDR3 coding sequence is TGTGCCAGCAGTTACGGGGACAGGGGGCAGGGGGATACGCAGTATTTT. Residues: CASSYGDRGQGDTQYF.

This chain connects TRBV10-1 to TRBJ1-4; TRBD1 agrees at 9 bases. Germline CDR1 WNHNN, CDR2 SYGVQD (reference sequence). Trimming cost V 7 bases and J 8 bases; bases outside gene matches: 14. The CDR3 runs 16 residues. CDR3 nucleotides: TGCGCCAGCACCGGAAACTACAGGGGGCTGAGCGAAAAACTGTTTTTT. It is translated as CASTGNYRGLSEKLFF.

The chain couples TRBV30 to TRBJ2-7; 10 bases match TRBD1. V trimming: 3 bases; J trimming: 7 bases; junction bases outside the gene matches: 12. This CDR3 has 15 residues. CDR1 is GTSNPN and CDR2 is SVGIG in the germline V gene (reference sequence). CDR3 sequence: CAWRRWGQGRIEQYF. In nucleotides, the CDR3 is TGTGCCTGGAGGAGGTGGGGACAGGGGAGGATAGAGCAGTACTTC.

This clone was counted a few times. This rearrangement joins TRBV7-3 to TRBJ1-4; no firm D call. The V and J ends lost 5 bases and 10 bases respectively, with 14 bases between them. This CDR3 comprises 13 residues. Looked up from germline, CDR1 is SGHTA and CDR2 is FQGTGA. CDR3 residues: CASSAAVGGKLFF. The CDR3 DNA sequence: TGTGCCAGCAGCGCGGCCGTTGGAGGAAAACTGTTTTTT. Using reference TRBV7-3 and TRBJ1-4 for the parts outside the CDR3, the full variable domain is GAGVSQTPSNKVTEKGKYVELRCDPISGHTALYWYRQSLGQGPEFLIYFQGTGAADDSGLPNDRFFAVRPEGSVSTLKIQRTERGDSAVYLCASSAAVGGKLFFGSGTQLSVL.

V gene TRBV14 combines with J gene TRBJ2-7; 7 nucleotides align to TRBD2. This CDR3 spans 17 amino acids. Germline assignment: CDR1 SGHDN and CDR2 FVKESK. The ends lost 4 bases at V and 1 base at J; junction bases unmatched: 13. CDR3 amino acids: CASSPFPGLTASYEQYF. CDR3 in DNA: TGTGCCAGCAGCCCCTTCCCGGGACTAACAGCGTCCTACGAGCAGTACTTC.

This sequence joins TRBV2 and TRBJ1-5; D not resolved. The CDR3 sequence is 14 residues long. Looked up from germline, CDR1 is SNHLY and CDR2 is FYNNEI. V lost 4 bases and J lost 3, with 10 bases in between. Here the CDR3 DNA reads TGTGCCAGCAGTGCATCACAAAACAATCAGCCCCAGCATTTT. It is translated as CASSASQNNQPQHF.

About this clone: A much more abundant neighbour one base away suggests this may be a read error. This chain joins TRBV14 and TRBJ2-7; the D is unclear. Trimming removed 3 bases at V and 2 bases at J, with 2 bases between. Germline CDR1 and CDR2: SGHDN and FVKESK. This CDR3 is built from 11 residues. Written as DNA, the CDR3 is TGTGCCAGCAGCCACACCTACGAGCAGTACTTC. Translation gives CASSHTYEQYF. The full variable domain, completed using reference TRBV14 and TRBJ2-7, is EAGVTQFPSHSVIEKGQTVTLRCDPISGHDNLYWYRRVMGKEIKFLLHFVKESKQDESGMPNNRFLAERTGGTYSTLKVQPAELEDSGVYFCASSHTYEQYFGPGTRLTVT.

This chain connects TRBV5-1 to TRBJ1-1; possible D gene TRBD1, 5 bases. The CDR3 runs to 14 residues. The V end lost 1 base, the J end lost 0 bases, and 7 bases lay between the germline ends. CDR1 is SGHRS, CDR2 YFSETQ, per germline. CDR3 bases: TGCGCCAGCAGCTTGTTGACAGTGAACACTGAAGCTTTCTTT. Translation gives CASSLLTVNTEAFF.

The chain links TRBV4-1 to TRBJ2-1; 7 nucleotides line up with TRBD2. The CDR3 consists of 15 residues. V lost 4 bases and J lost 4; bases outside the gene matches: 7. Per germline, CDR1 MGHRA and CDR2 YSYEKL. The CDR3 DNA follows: TGCGCCAGCAGCCTAGTTCGGGGGGAGTACAATGAGCAGTTCTTC. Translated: CASSLVRGEYNEQFF.

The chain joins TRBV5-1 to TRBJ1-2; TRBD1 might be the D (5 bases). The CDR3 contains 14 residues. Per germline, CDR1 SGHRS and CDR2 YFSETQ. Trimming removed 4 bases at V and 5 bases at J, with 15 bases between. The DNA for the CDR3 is TGCGCCAGCAGCCAGGACACCTCTGAATATGGCTACACCTTC. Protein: CASSQDTSEYGYTF. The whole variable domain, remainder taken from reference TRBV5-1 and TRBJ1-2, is KAGVTQTPRYLIKTRGQQVTLSCSPISGHRSVSWYQQTPGQGLQFLFEYFSETQRNKGNFPGRFSGRQFSNSRSEMNVSTLELGDSALYLCASSQDTSEYGYTFGSGTRLTVV.

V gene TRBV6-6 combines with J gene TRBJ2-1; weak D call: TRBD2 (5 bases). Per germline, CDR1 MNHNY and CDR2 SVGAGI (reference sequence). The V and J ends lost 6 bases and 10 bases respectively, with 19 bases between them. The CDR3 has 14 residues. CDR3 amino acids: CASRQDGNREEQFF. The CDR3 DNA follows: TGTGCCAGCAGGCAAGATGGGAACCGGGAAGAGCAGTTCTTC.

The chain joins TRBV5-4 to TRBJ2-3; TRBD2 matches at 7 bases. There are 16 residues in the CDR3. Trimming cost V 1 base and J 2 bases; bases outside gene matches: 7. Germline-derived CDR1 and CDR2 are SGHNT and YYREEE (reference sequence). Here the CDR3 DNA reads TGTGCCAGCAGCTTGTGGCTAGCGGAGATCACAGATACGCAGTATTTT. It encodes CASSLWLAEITDTQYF.

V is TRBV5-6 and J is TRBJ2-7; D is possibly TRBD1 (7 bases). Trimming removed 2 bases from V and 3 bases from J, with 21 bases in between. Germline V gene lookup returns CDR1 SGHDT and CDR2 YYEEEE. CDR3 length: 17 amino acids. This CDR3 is CASSFGGGEWRVYEQYF. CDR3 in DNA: TGTGCCAGCAGCTTTGGAGGGGGCGAATGGAGGGTCTACGAGCAGTACTTC. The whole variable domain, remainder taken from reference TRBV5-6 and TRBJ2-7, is DAGVTQSPTHLIKTRGQQVTLRCSPKSGHDTVSWYQQALGQGPQFIFQYYEEEERQRGNFPDRFSGHQFPNYSSELNVNALLLGDSALYLCASSFGGGEWRVYEQYFGPGTRLTVT.

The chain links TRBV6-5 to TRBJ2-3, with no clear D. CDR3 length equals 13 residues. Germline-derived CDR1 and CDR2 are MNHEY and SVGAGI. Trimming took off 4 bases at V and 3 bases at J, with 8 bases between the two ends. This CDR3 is CASSFAETDTQYF. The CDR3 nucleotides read TGTGCCAGCAGTTTTGCAGAAACAGATACGCAGTATTTT.

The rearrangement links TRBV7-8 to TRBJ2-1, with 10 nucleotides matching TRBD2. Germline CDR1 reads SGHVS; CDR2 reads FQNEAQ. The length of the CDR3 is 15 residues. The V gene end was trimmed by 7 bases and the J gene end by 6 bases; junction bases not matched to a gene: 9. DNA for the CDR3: TGTGCCAGCATCAAAGCGGGAGGGCCGTCCAATGAGCAGTTCTTC. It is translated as CASIKAGGPSNEQFF.

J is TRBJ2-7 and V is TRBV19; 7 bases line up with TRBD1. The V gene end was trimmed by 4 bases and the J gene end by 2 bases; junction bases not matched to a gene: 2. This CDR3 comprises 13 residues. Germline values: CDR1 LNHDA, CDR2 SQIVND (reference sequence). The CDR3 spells CASSRQGAYEQYF. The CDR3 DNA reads TGTGCCAGTAGTAGACAGGGAGCCTACGAGCAGTACTTC.

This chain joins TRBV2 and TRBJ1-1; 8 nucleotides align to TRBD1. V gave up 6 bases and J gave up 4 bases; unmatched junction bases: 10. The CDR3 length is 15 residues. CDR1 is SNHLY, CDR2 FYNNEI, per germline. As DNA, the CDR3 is TGTGCCAGCAGGAAGATACAGGGGGTTACCACTGAAGCTTTCTTT. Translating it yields CASRKIQGVTTEAFF.

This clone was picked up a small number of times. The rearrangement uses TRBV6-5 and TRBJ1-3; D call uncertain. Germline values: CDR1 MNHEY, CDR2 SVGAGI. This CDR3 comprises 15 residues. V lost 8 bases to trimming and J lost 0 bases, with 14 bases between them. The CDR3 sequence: CASGRTQASGNTIYF. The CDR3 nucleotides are TGTGCCAGCGGCAGGACTCAGGCCTCTGGAAACACCATATATTTT.

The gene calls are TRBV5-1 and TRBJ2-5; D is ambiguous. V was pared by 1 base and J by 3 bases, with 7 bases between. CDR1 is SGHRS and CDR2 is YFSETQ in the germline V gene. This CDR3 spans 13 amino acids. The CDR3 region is CASSLWQKETQYF. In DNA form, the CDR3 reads TGCGCCAGCAGCTTGTGGCAGAAAGAGACCCAGTACTTC.

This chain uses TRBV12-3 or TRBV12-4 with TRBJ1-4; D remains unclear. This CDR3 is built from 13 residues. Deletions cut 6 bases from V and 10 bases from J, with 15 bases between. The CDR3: CASRAQLFGKLFF. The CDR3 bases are TGTGCCAGCAGAGCACAACTTTTTGGAAAACTGTTTTTT.

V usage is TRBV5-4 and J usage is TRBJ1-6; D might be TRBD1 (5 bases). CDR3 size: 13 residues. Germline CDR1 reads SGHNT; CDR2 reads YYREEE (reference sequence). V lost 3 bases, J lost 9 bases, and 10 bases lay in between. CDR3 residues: CASSSGPPSPLHF. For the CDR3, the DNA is TGTGCCAGCAGCTCAGGGCCACCTTCACCCCTCCACTTT.